This T cell receptor (beta chain) was documented in a study of T cells after yellow fever vaccination (dated by TCRdb to the late 2010s). Background on the whole study: Libraries from fractions with low cell numbers were prepared with the SMART-Seq v4 Ultra Low Input RNA kit. Bulk TCR alpha and beta repertoires were sequenced longitudinally to track T-cell clones before and after primary and booster YFV17D yellow fever vaccination. The cohort comprised two healthy male donors, one aged 18 to 30 and one aged 30 to 40 years. Blood was drawn at multiple timepoints before and after primary and secondary immunization, with bulk PBMC replicates and cell subsets isolated. General conclusions and limits of the study: After the booster, most of the clones that had expanded following primary vaccination were detected again (roughly 97% of CD4 and 85% to 90% of CD8), which suggests that memory was broadly maintained. Because the study included only two donors, the extent to which the findings can be generalized is limited. Compared with the primary T-cell response, the secondary T-cell response was faster but weaker, reaching its peak on day 5 rather than on day 15. FACS-sorted repertoires could contain abundant contaminating clonotypes from the bulk population, so computational filtering was required. A small share of clonotypes was detected in both CD4 and CD8 compartments, with the overlap likely arising from convergent recombination.

This specimen's treatment or condition label, interpreted: live attenuated yellow fever vaccine strain. A standard Ficoll-Paque protocol was used to isolate PBMCs from peripheral blood. CD4 and CD8 T-cell fractions were isolated with Dynabeads CD4 and CD8 positive selection kits. TriZol was used to extract RNA from bulk PBMCs, from CD4 and CD8 fractions, and from dextramer-positive and dextramer-negative fractions. The germline V gene specifies SGHVS as CDR1 and FQNEAQ as CDR2. V loses 2 bases of germline sequence and J loses 0 bases, and the interval between the two ends is 20 bases. Reading from cysteine to valine, the CDR3 counts 18 amino acids. Solely the CDR3 DNA is kept, with 54 bases framed from the first base. Sequencing instrument: Illumina NovaSeq 6000. Synthesis of TCR cDNA relied on 5'RACE template switching, a step that introduced a universal primer site along with unique molecular identifiers. Priming for cDNA synthesis came from both the TCR alpha and TCR beta constant segments. Library amplification used two PCR steps, and the second PCR step added sample barcodes and sequencing adapters. Sequencing of libraries was done on Illumina HiSeq 2500 (2x100 bp) or NovaSeq (2x150 bp). On the study's bioinformatics: MIGEC was used to demultiplex reads and collapse the reads into UMI consensus sequences, and MiXCR was used for V(D)J alignment. Vaccine-responding clonotypes were identified with edgeR using replicate PBMC samples, with FDR below 0.01 and a log2 fold change above 5 up to day 15 being required. Each bulk clonotype was labeled CD4 or CD8 based on which sequenced repertoire, CD4 or CD8, contained the clonotype at higher abundance. The raw public data were reprocessed by TCRdb itself: fastp quality trimming at Q25, MiXCR clonotype calling, in-frame beta chains only. For every CDR3 protein sequence, its rows merge into one entry that carries the most common genes and DNA. TCRdb, not the original authors, processed these V and J calls. The sample records 300,000 or so distinct CDR3 sequences, 8.7% of which are singletons. The ten top clones hold about 3.7% of the sample.

Comment on this clonotype: The antigen it binds to is not known. The record has no base qualities; no much larger clone is one base away.

The clonotype comes from a man aged 18 to 35 who received the YFV17D yellow fever vaccine. The rearrangement combines TRBV7-8 with TRBJ2-7; there is no confident call for the D gene. The source was CD4+ T cells sorted from PBMCs, collected 5 days after the yellow fever booster vaccination. The DNA reads as follows: TGTGCCAGCAGCTTAAAGCTTTCTAAGGGCCCTAGCTCCTACGAGCAGTACGTC. Its protein product is CASSLKLSKGPSSYEQYV.